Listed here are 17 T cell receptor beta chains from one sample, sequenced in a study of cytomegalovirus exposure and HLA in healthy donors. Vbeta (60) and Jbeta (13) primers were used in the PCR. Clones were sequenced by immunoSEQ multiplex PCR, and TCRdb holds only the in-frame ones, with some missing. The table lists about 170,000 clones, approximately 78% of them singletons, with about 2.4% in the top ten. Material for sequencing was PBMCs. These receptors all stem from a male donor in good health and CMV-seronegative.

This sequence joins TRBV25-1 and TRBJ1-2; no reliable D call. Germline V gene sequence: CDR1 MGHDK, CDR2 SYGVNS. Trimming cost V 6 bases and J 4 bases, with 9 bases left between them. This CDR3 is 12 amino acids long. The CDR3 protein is CASRGGSYGYTF. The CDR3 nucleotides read TGTGCCAGCAGGGGAGGGAGCTATGGCTACACCTTC.

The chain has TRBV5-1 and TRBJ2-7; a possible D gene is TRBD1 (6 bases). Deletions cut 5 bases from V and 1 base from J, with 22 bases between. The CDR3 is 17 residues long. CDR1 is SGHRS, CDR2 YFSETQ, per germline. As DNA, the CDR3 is TGCGCCAGCAGTATGAGTGTAGGACAGCCGTTATCCTACGAGCAGTACTTC. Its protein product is CASSMSVGQPLSYEQYF.

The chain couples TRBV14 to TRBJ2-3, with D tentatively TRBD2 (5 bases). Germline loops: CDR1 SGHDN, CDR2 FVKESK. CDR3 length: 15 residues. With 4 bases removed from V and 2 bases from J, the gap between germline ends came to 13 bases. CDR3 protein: CASSPRRTATDTQYF. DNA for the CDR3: TGTGCCAGCAGCCCCCGCAGGACTGCCACAGATACGCAGTATTTT.

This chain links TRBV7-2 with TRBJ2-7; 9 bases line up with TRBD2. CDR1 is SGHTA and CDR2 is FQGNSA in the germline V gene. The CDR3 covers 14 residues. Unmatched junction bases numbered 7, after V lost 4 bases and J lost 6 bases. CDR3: CASSSSGTGIEQYF. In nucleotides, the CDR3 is TGTGCCAGCAGCTCTAGCGGGACGGGTATCGAGCAGTACTTC.

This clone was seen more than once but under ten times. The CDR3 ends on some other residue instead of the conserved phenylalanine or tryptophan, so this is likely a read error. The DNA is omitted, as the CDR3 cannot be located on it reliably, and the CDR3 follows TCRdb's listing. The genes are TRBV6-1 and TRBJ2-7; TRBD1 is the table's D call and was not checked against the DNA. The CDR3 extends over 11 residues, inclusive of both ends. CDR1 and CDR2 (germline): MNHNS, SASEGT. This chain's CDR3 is CASFGLGQGHY.

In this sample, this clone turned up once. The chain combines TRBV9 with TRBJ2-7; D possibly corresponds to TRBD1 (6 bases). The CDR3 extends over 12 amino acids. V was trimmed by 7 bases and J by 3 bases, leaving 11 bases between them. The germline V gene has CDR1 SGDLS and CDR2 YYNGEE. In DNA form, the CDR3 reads TGTGCCAGCGGGTCAGGGGTCTACGAGCAGTACTTC. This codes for CASGSGVYEQYF.

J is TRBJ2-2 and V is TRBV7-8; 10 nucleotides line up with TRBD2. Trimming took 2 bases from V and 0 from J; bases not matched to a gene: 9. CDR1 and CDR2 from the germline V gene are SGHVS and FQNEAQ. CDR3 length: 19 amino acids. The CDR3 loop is CASSLQGLAVLANTGELFF. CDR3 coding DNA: TGTGCCAGCAGCTTACAAGGACTAGCGGTACTCGCGAACACCGGGGAGCTGTTTTTT. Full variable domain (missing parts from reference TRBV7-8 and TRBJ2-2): GAGVSQSPRYKVAKRGQDVALRCDPISGHVSLFWYQQALGQGPEFLTYFQNEAQLDKSGLPSDRFFAERPEGSVSTLKIQRTQQEDSAVYLCASSLQGLAVLANTGELFFGEGSRLTVL.

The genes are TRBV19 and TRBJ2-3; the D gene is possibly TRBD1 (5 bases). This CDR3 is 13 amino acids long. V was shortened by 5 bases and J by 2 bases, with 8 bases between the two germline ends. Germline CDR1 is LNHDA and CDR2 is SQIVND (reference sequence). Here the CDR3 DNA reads TGTGCCAGTAGTTCCAGGGACACAGATACGCAGTATTTT. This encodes CASSSRDTDTQYF.

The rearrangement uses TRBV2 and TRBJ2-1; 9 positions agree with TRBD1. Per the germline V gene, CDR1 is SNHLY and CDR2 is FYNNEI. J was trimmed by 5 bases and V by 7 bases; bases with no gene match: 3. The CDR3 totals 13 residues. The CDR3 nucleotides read TGTGCCAGCACGGGGACAGGGAACAATGAGCAGTTCTTC. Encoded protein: CASTGTGNNEQFF.

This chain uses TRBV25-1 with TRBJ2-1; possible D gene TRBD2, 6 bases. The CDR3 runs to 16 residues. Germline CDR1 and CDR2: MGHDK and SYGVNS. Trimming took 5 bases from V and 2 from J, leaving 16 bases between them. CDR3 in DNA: TGTGCCAGCAGTCCATGGGCGGGAAGGGCCTACAATGAGCAGTTCTTC. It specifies CASSPWAGRAYNEQFF.

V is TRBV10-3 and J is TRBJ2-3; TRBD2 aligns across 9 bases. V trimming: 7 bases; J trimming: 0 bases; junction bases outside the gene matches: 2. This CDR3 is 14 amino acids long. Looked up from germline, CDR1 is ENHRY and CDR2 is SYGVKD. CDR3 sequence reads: CAITSGVSTDTQYF. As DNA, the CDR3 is TGTGCCATCACTAGCGGGGTTAGCACAGATACGCAGTATTTT.

CDR3 loop: CASSLEGLAGANIQYF. As DNA, the CDR3 is TGCGCCAGCAGCTTGGAGGGACTAGCGGGAGCAAACATTCAGTACTTC. The chain joins TRBV5-1 to TRBJ2-4, with 14 bases lining up with TRBD2. CDR3 size: 16 residues. V dropped 0 bases and J dropped 6; count of bases not matched to a gene: 2. Germline V CDR1 and CDR2: SGHRS, YFSETQ.

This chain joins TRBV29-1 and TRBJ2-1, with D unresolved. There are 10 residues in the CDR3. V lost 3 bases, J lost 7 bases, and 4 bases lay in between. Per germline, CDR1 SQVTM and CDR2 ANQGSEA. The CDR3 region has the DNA TGCAGCGTTGACCCTAATGAGCAGTTCTTC. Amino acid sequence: CSVDPNEQFF.

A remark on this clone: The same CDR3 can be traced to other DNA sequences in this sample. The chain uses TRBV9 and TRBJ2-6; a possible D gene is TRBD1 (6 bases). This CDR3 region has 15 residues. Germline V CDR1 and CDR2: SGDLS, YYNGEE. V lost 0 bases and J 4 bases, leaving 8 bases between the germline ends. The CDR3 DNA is TGTGCCAGCAGCGTAGCAGGGGCGGGGGCCAACGTCCTGACTTTC. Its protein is CASSVAGAGANVLTF. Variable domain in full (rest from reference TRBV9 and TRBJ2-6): DSGVTQTPKHLITATGQRVTLRCSPRSGDLSVYWYQQSLDQGLQFLIQYYNGEERAKGNILERFSAQQFPDLHSELNLSSLELGDSALYFCASSVAGAGANVLTFGAGSRLTVL.

This chain's CDR3 is CASSLLGNEQFF. In DNA, the CDR3 is TGTGCCAGCAGCCTACTAGGGAATGAGCAGTTCTTC. This chain links TRBV11-2 with TRBJ2-1; perhaps TRBD2 as D (5 bases). The ends were cut back, 5 bases at V and 7 bases at J, with 9 bases in the middle. Germline CDR1 reads SGHAT; CDR2 reads FQNNGV. This CDR3 has 12 amino acids. Full variable domain (rest looked up from reference TRBV11-2 and TRBJ2-1): EAGVAQSPRYKIIEKRQSVAFWCNPISGHATLYWYQQILGQGPKLLIQFQNNGVVDDSQLPKDRFSAERLKGVDSTLKIQPAKLEDSAVYLCASSLLGNEQFFGPGTRLTVL.

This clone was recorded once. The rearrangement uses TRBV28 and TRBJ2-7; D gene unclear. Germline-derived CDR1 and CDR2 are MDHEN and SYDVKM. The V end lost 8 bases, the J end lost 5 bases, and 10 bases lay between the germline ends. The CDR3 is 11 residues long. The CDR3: CASAGVDEQYF. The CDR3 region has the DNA TGTGCCAGCGCCGGAGTGGACGAGCAGTACTTC. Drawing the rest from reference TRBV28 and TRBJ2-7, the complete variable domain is DVKVTQSSRYLVKRTGEKVFLECVQDMDHENMFWYRQDPGLGLRLIYFSYDVKMKEKGDIPEGYSVSREKKERFSLILESASTNQTSMYLCASAGVDEQYFGPGTRLTVT.

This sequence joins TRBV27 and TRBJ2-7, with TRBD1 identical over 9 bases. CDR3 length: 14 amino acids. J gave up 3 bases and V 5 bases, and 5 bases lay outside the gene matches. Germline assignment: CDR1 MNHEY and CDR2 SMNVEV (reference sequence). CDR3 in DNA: TGTGCCAGCAGTCCTCAGACAGGGGGCTACGAGCAGTACTTC. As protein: CASSPQTGGYEQYF.